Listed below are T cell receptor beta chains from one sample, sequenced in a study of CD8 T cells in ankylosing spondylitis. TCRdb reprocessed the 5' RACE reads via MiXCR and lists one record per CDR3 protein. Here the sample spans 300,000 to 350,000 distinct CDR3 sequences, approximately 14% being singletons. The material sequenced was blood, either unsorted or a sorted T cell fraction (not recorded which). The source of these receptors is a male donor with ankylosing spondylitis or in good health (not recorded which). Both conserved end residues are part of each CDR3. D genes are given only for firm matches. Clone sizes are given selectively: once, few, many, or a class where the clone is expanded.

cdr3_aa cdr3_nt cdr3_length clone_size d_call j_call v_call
CASSSAGGNTQYF TGTGCCAGCAGTTCTGCGGGGGGGAATACGCAGTATTTT 13 few TRBD2 TRBJ2-3 TRBV7-9
CASSPGTNSPLHF TGTGCCAGCAGCCCAGGGACCAATTCACCCCTCCACTTT 13 few NA TRBJ1-6 TRBV3-1
CASTPGGVKETQYF TGCGCCAGCACCCCTGGGGGGGTTAAGGAGACCCAGTACTTC 14 NA TRBD2 TRBJ2-5 TRBV5-1
CASRGGNQPQHF TGTGCCAGCAGGGGGGGGAATCAGCCCCAGCATTTT 12 few NA TRBJ1-5 TRBV12-3/TRBV12-4
CASSLDPQGGSPLHF TGCGCCAGCAGCTTGGACCCCCAGGGTGGTTCACCCCTCCACTTT 15 few NA TRBJ1-6 TRBV5-1
CASSQLSGQESQYF TGTGCCAGCAGCCAGCTTAGCGGCCAAGAGAGCCAGTACTTC 14 NA NA TRBJ2-5 TRBV4-2
CSASLRTAGSTDTQYF TGCAGTGCTAGCCTTCGGACAGCCGGATCCACAGATACGCAGTATTTT 16 few NA TRBJ2-3 TRBV20-1
CASSGSGSFLVKLFF TGTGCCAGCAGTGGGTCAGGGAGCTTTCTGGTAAAACTGTTTTTT 15 NA NA TRBJ1-4 TRBV2
CSVDGQGQGDYYGYTF TGCAGCGTTGACGGGCAGGGACAGGGTGATTACTATGGCTACACCTTC 16 few TRBD1 TRBJ1-2 TRBV29-1
CASIRTGTGTGTQYF TGTGCCAGCATCCGCACAGGGACGGGGACTGGTACGCAGTATTTT 15 few NA TRBJ2-3 TRBV6-1
CASSRLLAGSNTGELFF TGTGCCAGCAGCCGTTTACTAGCGGGTTCCAACACCGGGGAGCTGTTTTTT 17 few TRBD2 TRBJ2-2 TRBV3-1
CASSLTGMAKGYTF TGTGCCAGCAGTTTAACAGGCATGGCGAAAGGCTACACCTTC 14 few NA TRBJ1-2 TRBV12-3/TRBV12-4
CASSFGQIEAFF TGTGCCAGCAGTTTCGGACAAATTGAAGCTTTCTTT 12 NA NA TRBJ1-1 TRBV12-3/TRBV12-4
CASSLAGVAQPQHF TGTGCCAGCAGCTTAGCGGGAGTGGCTCAGCCCCAGCATTTT 14 NA NA TRBJ1-5 TRBV7-2
CASSLEYRSTDTQYF TGCGCCAGCAGCTTGGAATACAGAAGCACAGATACGCAGTATTTT 15 NA NA TRBJ2-3 TRBV5-1
CSARGAGGIKNIQYF TGCAGCGCACGAGGGGCAGGGGGCATCAAAAACATTCAGTACTTC 15 few TRBD1 TRBJ2-4 TRBV29-1
CSVAGPMNTEAFF TGCAGCGTTGCGGGACCGATGAACACTGAAGCTTTCTTT 13 few NA TRBJ1-1 TRBV29-1
CSAGDPRELFF TGCAGTGCGGGGGACCCCAGGGAGCTGTTTTTT 11 few NA TRBJ2-2 TRBV20-1
CASRDRTNTEAFF TGTGCCAGCAGGGACAGGACGAACACTGAAGCTTTCTTT 13 few TRBD1 TRBJ1-1 TRBV6-1
CASSVQGALGTEAFF TGTGCCAGCAGCGTCCAGGGGGCGCTGGGCACTGAAGCTTTCTTT 15 few TRBD1 TRBJ1-1 TRBV5-5
CASRLATEQFF TGTGCCAGCAGATTAGCGACTGAGCAGTTCTTC 11 many NA TRBJ2-1 TRBV12-3/TRBV12-4
CASSQVEGTGGYTF TGTGCCAGCAGCCAAGTTGAGGGGACAGGGGGCTACACCTTC 14 NA TRBD1 TRBJ1-2 TRBV4-2
CSAGVGGSSYNEQFF TGCAGCGCGGGAGTTGGGGGGAGCTCCTACAATGAGCAGTTCTTC 15 few NA TRBJ2-1 TRBV29-1
CASSPEGGWTEAFF TGTGCCAGCAGCCCAGAAGGGGGCTGGACTGAAGCTTTCTTT 14 many TRBD1 TRBJ1-1 TRBV12-3/TRBV12-4
CASRQGSNYGYTF TGCGCCAGCCGACAGGGGTCCAACTATGGCTACACCTTC 13 NA TRBD1 TRBJ1-2 TRBV5-1
CATSDASVASGSYNEQFF TGTGCCACCAGTGATGCATCAGTGGCTAGCGGGTCCTACAATGAGCAGTTCTTC 18 few TRBD2 TRBJ2-1 TRBV24-1
CAISGEVADTQYF TGTGCCATCAGTGGAGAAGTAGCAGATACGCAGTATTTT 13 many NA TRBJ2-3 TRBV10-3
CASSQDEGRNEKLFF TGTGCCAGCAGCCAAGACGAGGGCCGCAATGAAAAACTGTTTTTT 15 NA NA TRBJ1-4 TRBV3-1
CASSPPGPRNTEAFF TGTGCCAGCTCACCTCCGGGACCGAGGAACACTGAAGCTTTCTTT 15 few NA TRBJ1-1 TRBV18
CSARDLGSGYTF TGCAGTGCTAGGGATCTAGGCTCTGGCTACACCTTC 12 many NA TRBJ1-2 TRBV20-1
CASSHRTLAGVGGETQYF TGCGCCAGCAGCCACAGAACGCTAGCGGGAGTGGGAGGGGAGACCCAGTACTTC 18 few TRBD2 TRBJ2-5 TRBV4-1
CASSLAKGMNTEAFF TGTGCCAGCAGCTTAGCGAAGGGGATGAACACTGAAGCTTTCTTT 15 NA NA TRBJ1-1 TRBV7-9
CASSLTEDTEAFF TGTGCCAGCAGCTTGACAGAGGACACTGAAGCTTTCTTT 13 many NA TRBJ1-1 TRBV12-3/TRBV12-4
CSARGGERRGGYTF TGCAGTGCTAGAGGGGGGGAAAGGCGGGGAGGCTACACCTTC 14 few NA TRBJ1-2 TRBV20-1
CASKGLSGANVLTF TGCGCCAGCAAGGGACTTTCTGGGGCCAACGTCCTGACTTTC 14 NA NA TRBJ2-6 TRBV5-1
CASSRTGEETQYF TGTGCCAGCAGTCGGACAGGGGAAGAGACCCAGTACTTC 13 many TRBD1 TRBJ2-5 TRBV12-3/TRBV12-4
CASSPDAANEKLFF TGCGCCAGCAGCCCCGACGCAGCTAATGAAAAACTGTTTTTT 14 few NA TRBJ1-4 TRBV4-1
CASSPRQGAKTQYF TGTGCCAGCAGCCCCCGACAGGGGGCGAAGACCCAGTACTTC 14 NA TRBD1 TRBJ2-5 TRBV6-1
CATSRDRLGQFF TGTGCCACCAGCAGAGATCGGCTCGGGCAGTTCTTC 12 few NA TRBJ2-1 TRBV15
CASSNTGALSGNTIYF TGCGCCAGCAGCAATACAGGGGCGCTCTCTGGAAACACCATATATTTT 16 NA TRBD1 TRBJ1-3 TRBV5-1
CASSLSGGAAETQYF TGTGCCAGCAGTTTGAGCGGGGGGGCCGCAGAGACCCAGTACTTC 15 few TRBD2 TRBJ2-5 TRBV12-3/TRBV12-4